This TCR beta chain was retrieved from a study of blood T cell repertoires in COVID-19. Study-wide background: Samples came from the United States, Italy and Spain, spanning acute and convalescent COVID-19. T cells, B-cell-depleted T cells, or PBMCs provided the cDNA or gDNA that served as material.

How the authors handled the data: Estimates of nucleated cell counts were drawn from the amplification of reference gene primers. Sequencing used immunoSEQ multiplex PCR; TCRdb keeps in-frame clones, though not all of them. The DNA was the basis for D and trimming; V, J and clone size are from that table. This table holds 110,000 to 150,000 clones, 65% to 85% found once. This CDR3 comprises 15 residues. Sample: peripheral blood. This TCR derives from a man aged 50-60 years with active or convalescent COVID-19. The chain is built from TRBV12-2 and TRBJ2-5; no DNA check was done on the table's D call, TRBD1. TRBV12-2 is termed a pseudogene. In nucleotides, the CDR3 is TGTGCAAGTCGCTTAGCGCAAAACAGGGAAGAGACCCAGTACTTC. Protein sequence: CASRLAQNREETQYF.